This is a list of T cell receptor beta chains from one sample in a study of cytomegalovirus exposure and HLA in healthy donors. The repertoire was sequenced with immunoSEQ multiplex PCR; TCRdb's copy has only in-frame clones and lacks some. This table has 97,000 or so clones, roughly 90% appearing once. Sequencing was carried out using PBMCs. These receptors were obtained from a man aged 18 to 35 in good health and CMV-seropositive. Each CDR3 is given with its conserved first and last residue. The order of the fields is CDR3 protein, CDR3 DNA, V gene, D gene, J gene, clone size. A D gene is named only where the DNA matches it firmly. Expanded clones are given a class, and other clones once, few, many or no size at all.

CASSLRAEQFF TGTGCCAGCAGCTTGCGAGCTGAGCAGTTCTTC TRBV7-8 - TRBJ2-1 -
CASSIEAGGSDLYGYTF TGTGCCAGTAGTATAGAGGCCGGCGGCAGTGATCTCTATGGCTACACCTTC TRBV19 - TRBJ1-2 -
CASSYSLAGGYEQYF TGTGCCAGCAGTTACTCGCTCGCGGGAGGGTACGAGCAGTACTTC TRBV6-5 TRBD2 TRBJ2-7 -
CASSFPGFNYGYTF TGTGCCAGCAGTTTCCCCGGGTTTAACTATGGCTACACCTTC TRBV28 - TRBJ1-2 -
CASSQVAGSYNEQFF TGCGCCAGCAGCCAAGTAGCGGGATCCTACAATGAGCAGTTCTTC TRBV4-1 TRBD2 TRBJ2-1 -
CSVMVAGGVEQFF TGCAGCGTTATGGTAGCGGGAGGGGTTGAGCAGTTCTTC TRBV29-1 TRBD2 TRBJ2-1 -
CASSYQQGEGYTF TGTGCCAGCAGTTACCAACAGGGGGAAGGCTACACCTTC TRBV6-6 TRBD1 TRBJ1-2 -
CASSASNYGYTF TGTGCCAGCAGCGCTTCTAACTATGGCTACACCTTC TRBV9 - TRBJ1-2 -
CASRPGTGGARGGYTF TGTGCCAGCAGGCCAGGGACAGGGGGCGCGAGAGGTGGCTACACCTTC TRBV7-2 TRBD1 TRBJ1-2 few
CASSRGASGGASHEQYF TGTGCCAGTAGCCGAGGAGCTAGCGGGGGGGCCTCCCACGAGCAGTACTTC TRBV19 TRBD2 TRBJ2-7 -
CASSVQGIETQYF TGTGCCAGCAGCGTCCAGGGGATAGAGACCCAGTACTTC TRBV11-3 - TRBJ2-5 -
CASSYSASGSYEQYF TGTGCCAGCAGTTACTCTGCTAGCGGGTCCTACGAGCAGTACTTC TRBV6-5 TRBD2 TRBJ2-7 -
CASSYSAGSSYNEQFF TGTGCCAGCAGTTACTCGGCGGGGAGCTCCTACAATGAGCAGTTCTTC TRBV6-5 - TRBJ2-1 -
CASSLFSGGASQPQHF TGTGCCAGCAGTTTATTTTCAGGGGGCGCCTCTCAGCCCCAGCATTTT TRBV27 TRBD1 TRBJ1-5 -
CASGSGGSGANVLTF TGTGCCAGCGGCTCGGGAGGCTCTGGGGCCAACGTCCTGACTTTC TRBV7-9 TRBD2 TRBJ2-6 -
CASSLGGGGGYYEQYF TGTGCCAGCAGCTTGGGAGGTGGGGGCGGGTACTACGAGCAGTACTTC TRBV5-4 - TRBJ2-7 -
CASSLTGGPTNEKLFF TGTGCCAGCAGCTTAACAGGGGGCCCAACTAATGAAAAACTGTTTTTT TRBV7-2 TRBD1 TRBJ1-4 -
CASSDRTGKLNGYTF TGTGCCAGTAGTGATCGGACAGGGAAGTTGAATGGCTACACCTTC TRBV19 TRBD1 TRBJ1-2 -
CASSMGPSGGSTDTQYF TGTGCCAGTAGTATGGGACCTAGCGGGGGGTCCACAGATACGCAGTATTTT TRBV19 TRBD2 TRBJ2-3 -
CASSPRVGGEAFF TGTGCCAGCAGCCCAAGGGTTGGCGGGGAAGCTTTCTTT TRBV11-3 - TRBJ1-1 -
CASSPTGTDYSYEQYF TGCGCCAGCAGCCCGACCGGGACGGACTACTCCTACGAGCAGTACTTC TRBV5-1 - TRBJ2-7 few
CASSLLAGVLQETQYF TGTGCCAGCAGCTTGCTGGCGGGAGTCCTTCAAGAGACCCAGTACTTC TRBV5-6 TRBD2 TRBJ2-5 -
CASRTSGSTDTQYF TGTGCCAGCAGGACTAGCGGCAGCACAGATACGCAGTATTTT TRBV7-6 TRBD2 TRBJ2-3 -
CASSQSDLTAGELFF TGTGCCAGCAGCCAATCGGACTTGACCGCCGGGGAGCTGTTTTTT TRBV4-2 - TRBJ2-2 -
CASSLTGESSYEQYF TGCGCCAGCAGCCTAACAGGGGAAAGCTCCTACGAGCAGTACTTC TRBV5-1 TRBD1 TRBJ2-7 -
CASSPPRDREGETQYF TGTGCCAGCTCACCTCCGCGGGACAGGGAAGGAGAGACCCAGTACTTC TRBV18 TRBD1 TRBJ2-5 once
CASWITSGKGDTQYF TGTGCCAGCTGGATCACTAGCGGGAAAGGAGATACGCAGTATTTT TRBV7-2 TRBD2 TRBJ2-3 -
CASSLARGAAGGYTF TGTGCCAGCAGTTTAGCAAGGGGCGCCGCCGGTGGCTACACCTTC TRBV28 - TRBJ1-2 -
CASVDRGYEQYF TGTGCCAGCGTGGACAGAGGCTACGAGCAGTACTTC TRBV2 - TRBJ2-7 -
CASSLYGSYTF TGTGCCAGCAGCCTATACGGGAGCTACACCTTC TRBV6-5 - TRBJ1-2 -
CSVDPRQGGYGYTF TGCAGCGTTGATCCTAGACAGGGCGGCTATGGCTACACCTTC TRBV29-1 TRBD1 TRBJ1-2 -
CASSPELVREAFF TGTGCCAGCTCACCGGAGTTGGTTAGAGAAGCTTTCTTT TRBV18 - TRBJ1-1 -
CTSSQDSVVWGPSWTEAFF TGCACCAGCAGCCAAGATTCGGTAGTTTGGGGCCCGAGCTGGACTGAAGCTTTCTTT TRBV1 - TRBJ1-1 -
CASSSQGSGAFF TGTGCCAGTAGTTCACAGGGTAGTGGAGCTTTCTTT TRBV19 - TRBJ1-1 -
CASSPKIQGVPYNEQFF TGTGCCAGCAGCCCTAAGATACAGGGAGTTCCCTACAATGAGCAGTTCTTC TRBV11-3 - TRBJ2-1 -
CASSIYGGANTEAFF TGTGCCAGTAGTATATACGGGGGGGCTAACACTGAAGCTTTCTTT TRBV19 - TRBJ1-1 once
CASSIGRGLTGELFF TGTGCCAGTAGTATAGGTCGGGGGTTAACCGGGGAGCTGTTTTTT TRBV19 - TRBJ2-2 -
CASTTGQGNEQFF TGTGCCAGTACCACGGGACAGGGTAATGAGCAGTTCTTC TRBV19 TRBD1 TRBJ2-1 -
CASSGSAYEQYF TGTGCCAGCAGTGGTTCAGCCTACGAGCAGTACTTC TRBV7-6 - TRBJ2-7 -
CASSQDRGHEQFF TGTGCCAGCAGCCAAGACAGGGGCCATGAGCAGTTCTTC TRBV7-8 TRBD1 TRBJ2-1 -